These 21 T cell receptor beta chains share one sample of origin, sequenced in a study of CD8 T cells in ankylosing spondylitis. Study-wide points: Under 10 highly homologous variants formed a TCR beta motif that appeared characteristic of ankylosing spondylitis blood.

TCRdb reanalysed the 5' RACE reads using MiXCR and keeps one entry per CDR3 protein. The data contain 220,000 or so distinct CDR3 sequences, about a sixth of them singletons. No antigen is known for these receptors. Sequenced sample: blood, either unsorted or a sorted T cell fraction (not recorded which). The receptors derive from a male donor with ankylosing spondylitis.

CDR3 nucleotide sequence: TGTGCCAGCAGTTCCGGGACACCCAGCTCCTACGAGCAGTACTTC. Protein: CASSSGTPSSYEQYF. The gene calls are TRBV6-5 and TRBJ2-7; D perhaps matches TRBD1 (6 bases). The length of the CDR3 is 15 residues. V was clipped by 4 bases and J by 0 bases, with 13 bases between them. Per germline, CDR1 MNHEY and CDR2 SVGAGI.

V is TRBV27 and J is TRBJ2-7; D remains ambiguous. CDR3 length: 15 amino acids. Germline CDR1 and CDR2: MNHEY and SMNVEV (reference sequence). V lost 6 bases to trimming and J lost 1 base, with 16 bases between them. The CDR3 nucleotides read TGTGCCAGCAGCTATGACATCGGTCCGTCCTACGAGCAGTACTTC. It codes for CASSYDIGPSYEQYF.

This clonotype was detected many times. The gene calls are TRBV6-5 and TRBJ2-2; 9 bases match TRBD1. The V segment lost 0 bases and the J segment 6 bases; nucleotides outside the gene matches: 11. Germline V gene data show CDR1 as MNHEY and CDR2 as SVGAGI. The CDR3 has 18 amino acids. This chain's CDR3 is CASSYSSTGGAKAGELFF. CDR3 DNA sequence: TGTGCCAGCAGTTACTCGAGCACAGGGGGCGCCAAGGCCGGGGAGCTGTTTTTT.

This clonotype was counted a few times. The chain employs TRBV27 and TRBJ2-4; D is undetermined. The CDR3 spans 13 residues. With 6 bases removed from V and 6 bases from J, the gap between germline ends came to 12 bases. The germline gives CDR1 MNHEY, CDR2 SMNVEV (reference sequence). CDR3: CASSIPDRNIQYF. The CDR3 DNA reads as TGTGCCAGCAGCATCCCTGATAGAAACATTCAGTACTTC.

A few counts support this clonotype. The chain couples TRBV9 to TRBJ2-7, with 10 nucleotides matching TRBD1. This CDR3 region has 14 residues. In germline, CDR1 is SGDLS, CDR2 YYNGEE. Losses at the gene ends were 4 bases for V and 3 bases for J; bases not matched to a gene: 4. DNA of the CDR3: TGTGCCAGCAGCCCCTGGACAGGGGGCTACGAGCAGTACTTC. The encoded protein is CASSPWTGGYEQYF.

V gene TRBV6-4 combines with J gene TRBJ2-3, with 8 bases fitting TRBD2. CDR1 is MRHNA, CDR2 SNTAGT, per germline. V was clipped by 5 bases and J by 4 bases; unmatched bases: 5. This CDR3 region has 14 residues. Here the CDR3 DNA reads TGTGCCAGCAGTATCGGGGGGGGAGCAGATACGCAGTATTTT. This gives the protein CASSIGGGADTQYF.

This clonotype came up many times. The rearrangement uses TRBV27 and TRBJ2-1; TRBD2 aligns across 14 bases. This CDR3 has 20 residues. V lost 6 bases to trimming and J lost 0 bases; unmatched junction nucleotides: 13. Germline CDR1 reads MNHEY; CDR2 reads SMNVEV (reference sequence). The CDR3 region has the DNA TGTGCCAGCAGCCCGCCCCCGGGACTAGCGGGAGCCCCCTCCTACAATGAGCAGTTCTTC. As protein: CASSPPPGLAGAPSYNEQFF.

This clonotype was counted many times. This sequence joins TRBV21-1 and TRBJ1-5; TRBD1, the D gene given by the table, was not confirmed from the DNA. TRBV21-1 has pseudogene status. The CDR3 is made up of 16 amino acids. The CDR3 nucleotides read TGTGCCAGCAGCTTTGGAGGGACAGGGAGGGATCAGCCCCAGCATTTT. Its translation is CASSFGGTGRDQPQHF.

This chain joins TRBV5-1 and TRBJ2-7; TRBD1 matches 7 bases. Losses at the gene ends were 2 bases for V and 4 bases for J; bases not matched to a gene: 9. Germline CDR1 is SGHRS and CDR2 is YFSETQ. This CDR3 spans 15 amino acids. This CDR3 is CASSFEIAGGYEQYF. As DNA, the CDR3 is TGCGCCAGCAGCTTCGAAATCGCAGGGGGATACGAGCAGTACTTC. The full variable domain, with the rest looked up from reference TRBV5-1 and TRBJ2-7, is KAGVTQTPRYLIKTRGQQVTLSCSPISGHRSVSWYQQTPGQGLQFLFEYFSETQRNKGNFPGRFSGRQFSNSRSEMNVSTLELGDSALYLCASSFEIAGGYEQYFGPGTRLTVT.

This clonotype occurred a few times. As DNA, the CDR3 is TGTGCCAGCAGTGGGACAGGGGAGGCCACTGAAGCTTTCTTT. This gives the protein CASSGTGEATEAFF. The chain couples TRBV6-1 to TRBJ1-1, with TRBD1 matching 9 bases. The V gene end was trimmed by 4 bases and the J gene end by 4 bases; junction bases not matched to a gene: 4. The CDR3 sequence is 14 residues long. Germline lookup yields CDR1 MNHNS and CDR2 SASEGT.

The chain links TRBV29-1 to TRBJ1-1; tentative D call: TRBD1 (6 bases). Trimming took 4 bases from V and 4 from J, leaving 10 bases between them. The CDR3 contains 12 residues. Germline CDR1 is SQVTM and CDR2 is ANQGSEA. CDR3 sequence reads: CSVVRGSTEAFF. CDR3 nucleotides: TGCAGCGTTGTAAGGGGGAGCACTGAAGCTTTCTTT.

The rearrangement links TRBV6-2 or TRBV6-3 to TRBJ2-7, with no clear D. The CDR3 loop spans 14 amino acids. CDR1 is MNHEY and CDR2 is SVGEGT in the germline V gene. V was shortened by 2 bases and J by 1 base, with 9 bases between the two germline ends. CDR3 in amino acids: CASSYAAMSYEQYF. As DNA, the CDR3 is TGTGCCAGCAGTTACGCGGCTATGTCCTACGAGCAGTACTTC.

J is TRBJ1-1 and V is TRBV7-6, with unresolved D. V dropped 0 bases and J dropped 0 bases, with 11 bases sitting between them. The V gene's germline CDR1 is SGHVS and CDR2 FNYEAQ. This CDR3 is 16 amino acids long. Here the CDR3 DNA reads TGTGCCAGCAGCTTAGCGCAGAATACCATGAACACTGAAGCTTTCTTT. Protein sequence: CASSLAQNTMNTEAFF. The variable domain in full, completed from reference TRBV7-6 and TRBJ1-1, reads GAGVSQSPRYKVTKRGQDVALRCDPISGHVSLYWYRQALGQGPEFLTYFNYEAQQDKSGLPNDRFSAERPEGSISTLTIQRTEQRDSAMYRCASSLAQNTMNTEAFFGQGTRLTVV.

The V gene is TRBV29-1, the J gene TRBJ1-1; D uncertain. In germline, CDR1 is SQVTM, CDR2 ANQGSEA. The V and J ends lost 6 bases and 2 bases respectively, with 13 bases between them. The CDR3 length is 13 residues. CDR3 in amino acids: CSVPSASNTEAFF. The CDR3 region has the DNA TGCAGCGTCCCCTCCGCCTCTAACACTGAAGCTTTCTTT.

Worth noting for this clonotype: Mismatch with germline at one junction end may stem from a read error. This chain uses TRBV4-3 with TRBJ2-3; D gene unclear. Germline V gene lookup returns CDR1 LGHNA and CDR2 YSLEER. This CDR3 is 15 amino acids long. DNA for the CDR3: TGCGCCTGCAGCCAGGTTGATGCTAGCACAGATACGCAGTATTTT. It is translated as CACSQVDASTDTQYF.

V is TRBV7-2 and J is TRBJ2-7, with TRBD1 matching over 7 bases. Germline V gives CDR1 SGHTA, CDR2 FQGNSA. Trimming at V came to 5 bases and at J to 4 bases, leaving 11 bases not matched to a gene. CDR3 length equals 15 residues. The CDR3 reads CASSAWDRFSYEQYF. DNA for the CDR3: TGTGCCAGCAGCGCCTGGGACAGATTTTCGTACGAGCAGTACTTC.

The chain is built from TRBV28 and TRBJ1-3; D perhaps matches TRBD1 (5 bases). From germline, CDR1 is MDHEN and CDR2 SYDVKM. Trimming stripped 3 bases from V and 2 bases from J, with 8 bases between. The CDR3 sequence is 14 residues long. The CDR3, as DNA: TGTGCCAGCAGTTTTCGAGGGGCTGGAAACACCATATATTTT. This codes for CASSFRGAGNTIYF.

This clonotype showed up just a few times. This chain connects TRBV7-6 to TRBJ2-1; either TRBD1 or TRBD2 may supply D (5 bases each). The CDR3 has 15 amino acids. V was pared by 5 bases and J by 2 bases, with 13 bases between. The germline V gene encodes CDR1 SGHVS and CDR2 FNYEAQ. The CDR3: CASSEEEQAYNEQFF. CDR3 nucleotides: TGTGCCAGCAGCGAGGAGGAACAGGCCTACAATGAGCAGTTCTTC.

The gene calls are TRBV6-2 or TRBV6-3 and TRBJ2-2; 10 bases are shared with TRBD1. The length of the CDR3 is 14 residues. Germline CDR1 reads MNHEY; CDR2 reads SVGEGT. V lost 7 bases and J lost 6; bases outside the gene matches: 5. The CDR3 here is CASTRTGGAGELFF. CDR3 nucleotide sequence: TGTGCCAGCACCCGGACAGGGGGAGCCGGGGAGCTGTTTTTT.

The genes are TRBV7-9 and TRBJ2-7, with D maybe TRBD2 (6 bases). Per the germline V gene, CDR1 is SEHNR and CDR2 is FQNEAQ (reference sequence). The CDR3 contains 15 residues. Trimming removed 4 bases at V and 5 bases at J, with 18 bases between. The CDR3, as DNA: TGTGCCAGCAGCTCTGGTATAGGACTAAGTGACGAGCAGTACTTC. Protein sequence: CASSSGIGLSDEQYF. Looking up the rest from reference TRBV7-9 and TRBJ2-7 gives the full variable domain: DTGVSQNPRHKITKRGQNVTFRCDPISEHNRLYWYRQTLGQGPEFLTYFQNEAQLEKSRLLSDRFSAERPKGSFSTLEIQRTEQGDSAMYLCASSSGIGLSDEQYFGPGTRLTVT.

This clonotype has a handful of counts. This chain joins TRBV4-1 and TRBJ2-3; no clear D gene. V was shortened by 4 bases and J by 2 bases, with 10 bases between the two germline ends. Germline CDR1 MGHRA, CDR2 YSYEKL. The CDR3 runs to 14 residues. The CDR3 region has the DNA TGCGCCAGCAGCCCGACTTTGTACACAGATACGCAGTATTTT. Translated, it gives CASSPTLYTDTQYF.